These 24 T cell receptor beta chains were sequenced from one sample in a study of cytomegalovirus exposure and HLA in healthy donors. Vbeta (60) and Jbeta (13) primers were used in the PCR. Clones were sequenced by immunoSEQ multiplex PCR, and TCRdb holds only the in-frame ones, with some missing. The sample yields around 150,000 clones, about four fifths seen once. Sequenced: PBMCs. These receptors all come from a woman between 40 and 50 years old in good health and CMV-seropositive.

The chain carries TRBV18 and TRBJ2-7; TRBD1 agrees at 9 bases. The V and J ends lost 3 bases and 2 bases, in that order; junction bases with no gene match: 5. CDR1 and CDR2 (germline): KGHSH, LQKENI. CDR3 length: 15 amino acids. In nucleotides, the CDR3 is TGTGCCAGCTCACCTTCTGGGACAGGGACCTACGAGCAGTACTTC. This encodes CASSPSGTGTYEQYF. The full variable domain, with the rest looked up from reference TRBV18 and TRBJ2-7, is NAGVMQNPRHLVRRRGQEARLRCSPMKGHSHVYWYRQLPEEGLKFMVYLQKENIIDESGMPKERFSAEFPKEGPSILRIQQVVRGDSAAYFCASSPSGTGTYEQYFGPGTRLTVT.

The chain has TRBV21-1 and TRBJ1-4. TRBV21-1 is annotated as a pseudogene. This CDR3 is 17 amino acids long. CDR3 nucleotides: TGTGCCAGCAACCGAGGGCGCTCACTCACAACTAATGAAAAACTGTTTTTT. Translated: CASNRGRSLTTNEKLFF.

The CDR3 sequence: CASSSQASGNTIYF. The CDR3 DNA reads TGTGCCAGCAGCTCACAAGCTAGTGGAAACACCATATATTTT. The rearrangement uses TRBV13 and TRBJ1-3; D call uncertain. Trimming removed 4 bases from V and 3 bases from J, with 10 bases in between. This CDR3 comprises 14 residues. Germline CDR1 PRHDT, CDR2 FYEKMQ (reference sequence).

V gene TRBV30 combines with J gene TRBJ2-5, with D perhaps TRBD2 (5 bases). Germline CDR1 GTSNPN, CDR2 SVGIG (reference sequence). V shed 5 bases and J shed 1 base, with 8 bases lying between them. This CDR3 is built from 12 residues. CDR3 residues: CAWGGPQETQYF. CDR3 nucleotides: TGTGCCTGGGGAGGCCCCCAAGAGACCCAGTACTTC.

The rearrangement links TRBV28 to TRBJ1-5, with D perhaps TRBD1 (5 bases). This CDR3 spans 16 amino acids. The V gene lost 5 bases and the J gene lost 1 base, with 15 bases spanning the gap. CDR1 is MDHEN and CDR2 is SYDVKM in the germline V gene. The CDR3 reads CASSRLGQGSNQPQHF. The CDR3, as DNA: TGTGCCAGCAGTCGACTGGGGCAGGGAAGCAATCAGCCCCAGCATTTT. Drawing the rest from reference TRBV28 and TRBJ1-5, the complete variable domain is DVKVTQSSRYLVKRTGEKVFLECVQDMDHENMFWYRQDPGLGLRLIYFSYDVKMKEKGDIPEGYSVSREKKERFSLILESASTNQTSMYLCASSRLGQGSNQPQHFGDGTRLSIL.

The chain carries TRBV7-9 and TRBJ2-5, with TRBD1 as a possible D gene (6 bases). Trimming left V 1 base short and J 5 bases short, with 11 bases between. The germline V gene has CDR1 SEHNR and CDR2 FQNEAQ (reference sequence). The CDR3 totals 14 residues. The CDR3 DNA follows: TGTGCCAGCAGCTTAGGTTCAGGGGTGGAGACCCAGTACTTC. It translates to CASSLGSGVETQYF.

The J gene is TRBJ2-5, the V gene TRBV6-1; 7 nucleotides match TRBD1. J gave up 0 bases and V 8 bases, and 9 bases lay outside the gene matches. This CDR3 comprises 15 residues. The germline V gene has CDR1 MNHNS and CDR2 SASEGT. The CDR3 region has the DNA TGTGCCAGCGATAACAGGGGTGGGTACCAAGAGACCCAGTACTTC. This sequence encodes CASDNRGGYQETQYF.

V gene TRBV28 combines with J gene TRBJ2-3, with TRBD2 identical over 8 bases. Germline lookup yields CDR1 MDHEN and CDR2 SYDVKM. Trimming at V came to 4 bases and at J to 4 bases, leaving 10 bases not matched to a gene. There are 16 residues in the CDR3. CDR3 amino acids: CASSSGGASPPDTQYF. Written as DNA, the CDR3 is TGTGCCAGCAGTTCCGGGGGGGCTAGTCCCCCAGATACGCAGTATTTT.

This clone was seen just once. The chain recombines TRBV28 with TRBJ2-2, with 7 bases lining up with TRBD2. The junction had 1 base not matched to a gene; V was cut back by 4 bases and J by 2 bases. Germline CDR1 MDHEN, CDR2 SYDVKM. This CDR3 spans 14 amino acids. Here the CDR3 DNA reads TGTGCCAGCAGTTCAGCGGGAAACACCGGGGAGCTGTTTTTT. This translates into CASSSAGNTGELFF.

This clone was seen a few times. The DNA is omitted, as the CDR3 cannot be located on it reliably, and the CDR3 follows TCRdb's listing. The chain couples TRBV28 to TRBJ2-1; the table's D call, TRBD2, was not checked against the DNA. Germline V lookup: CDR1 MDHEN, CDR2 SYDVKM. The CDR3 length equals 16 residues, ends included. CDR3 region: CASSLGTGTGGNEQFF.

This clone has more than one count but fewer than ten. The chain links TRBV6-1 to TRBJ2-7; possible D gene TRBD1, 6 bases. The germline gives CDR1 MNHNS, CDR2 SASEGT. The CDR3 is 13 amino acids. The V end was cut by 4 bases, the J end by 1 base, with 8 bases between. CDR3 coding DNA: TGTGCCAGCAGTGTCAGGGGATCCTACGAGCAGTACTTC. This encodes CASSVRGSYEQYF.

The sample holds one count of this clone. V is TRBV18 and J is TRBJ2-1; 7 bases map to TRBD1. This CDR3 region has 12 residues. CDR1 KGHSH and CDR2 LQKENI come from the germline V gene. V gave up 2 bases and J gave up 13 bases; unmatched junction bases: 5. The CDR3 DNA follows: TGTGCCAGCTCACCAGTAACAGGGGATCAGTTCTTC. Encoded protein: CASSPVTGDQFF.

This clone has a handful of counts. The rearrangement uses TRBV27 and TRBJ2-7, with 8 bases that match TRBD1. V trimming: 3 bases; J trimming: 2 bases; junction bases outside the gene matches: 3. The germline gives CDR1 MNHEY, CDR2 SMNVEV (reference sequence). The CDR3 loop spans 14 amino acids. The CDR3 region has the DNA TGTGCCAGCAGTTTGAACAGGGGGGCCTACGAGCAGTACTTC. Encoded protein: CASSLNRGAYEQYF.

This clone was seen once. The chain uses TRBV27 and TRBJ2-3; D may be TRBD2 (5 bases). V lost 2 bases to trimming and J lost 14 bases, with 14 bases between them. The germline V gene encodes CDR1 MNHEY and CDR2 SMNVEV (reference sequence). The CDR3 consists of 12 residues. In DNA form, the CDR3 reads TGTGCCAGCAGTTTAGCCGGCGGCGGGCTGTATTTT. This gives the protein CASSLAGGGLYF.

The chain employs TRBV27 and TRBJ2-7; 8 bases are a match to TRBD1. There are 13 residues in the CDR3. The J segment lost 3 bases and the V segment lost 3 bases, leaving 1 base of the junction unmatched. Per germline, CDR1 MNHEY and CDR2 SMNVEV (reference sequence). This CDR3 is CASSFGQGYEQYF. DNA for the CDR3: TGTGCCAGCAGTTTTGGACAGGGCTACGAGCAGTACTTC.

The chain employs TRBV29-1 and TRBJ2-7; TRBD2 aligns across 7 bases. Per the germline V gene, CDR1 is SQVTM and CDR2 is ANQGSEA. J gave up 2 bases and V 4 bases, and 11 bases lay outside the gene matches. There are 15 residues in the CDR3. The CDR3 DNA is TGCAGCGTTGGGCCCCCCTCTAGCGGAGCCTACGAGCAGTACTTC. Translated, it gives CSVGPPSSGAYEQYF.

The chain employs TRBV14 and TRBJ1-2, with D maybe TRBD1 (5 bases). There are 15 residues in the CDR3. The germline CDR1 and CDR2 sequences are SGHDN and FVKESK. V lost 2 bases and J lost 4, with 14 bases in between. The CDR3 sequence: CASSQQTAIAYGYTF. CDR3 nucleotides: TGTGCCAGCAGCCAACAGACAGCAATAGCCTATGGCTACACCTTC.

V usage is TRBV7-3 and J usage is TRBJ2-3; 8 bases agree with TRBD2. J lost 6 bases, V lost 5 bases, and 7 bases had no gene match. Germline CDR1 and CDR2: SGHTA and FQGTGA. The CDR3 consists of 14 residues. CDR3 DNA sequence: TGTGCCAGCAGCCCGGGGGGGCCCCACGATACGCAGTATTTT. Amino acids: CASSPGGPHDTQYF.

This sequence joins TRBV28 and TRBJ2-3; 10 bases align to TRBD2. In germline, CDR1 is MDHEN, CDR2 SYDVKM. The CDR3 consists of 15 residues. Unmatched junction bases numbered 6, after V lost 5 bases and J lost 4 bases. The CDR3 region has the DNA TGTGCCAGCAGTACTACTAGCGGGGTATCAGATACGCAGTATTTT. Translation gives CASSTTSGVSDTQYF.

The chain carries TRBV5-1 and TRBJ1-2; 7 bases fit TRBD1. Germline V gene data show CDR1 as SGHRS and CDR2 as YFSETQ. CDR3 length: 13 amino acids. V gave up 5 bases and J gave up 3 bases; unmatched junction bases: 4. The CDR3 nucleotides read TGCGCCAGCAGTCCTCAGGGGGACTATGGCTACACCTTC. It is translated as CASSPQGDYGYTF.

The rearrangement uses TRBV18 and TRBJ2-5, with D possibly TRBD1 on 6 matching bases. This CDR3 is 14 amino acids long. Trimming removed 5 bases from V and 5 bases from J, with 15 bases in between. From germline, CDR1 is KGHSH and CDR2 LQKENI. CDR3: CASSDTGIWETQYF. The CDR3 DNA follows: TGTGCCAGCTCAGACACAGGGATTTGGGAGACCCAGTACTTC.

This clone was counted a few times. An end of the junction differs from the germline gene, which may be a read error. J is TRBJ1-3 and V is TRBV7-9, with TRBD1 matching over 8 bases. In germline, CDR1 is SEHNR, CDR2 FQNEAQ (reference sequence). The CDR3 loop spans 15 amino acids. CDR3 bases: TGTGCCAGCAGCCTAGCCGGGACAGGTCCGAACACCATATATTTT. This sequence encodes CASSLAGTGPNTIYF.

Remarks on this clone: Compared with germline, one end of the junction differs, possibly owing to a read error. The sample holds other DNA sequences that translate to the same CDR3. The chain couples TRBV4-2 to TRBJ2-3; 13 bases align to TRBD2. This CDR3 is 16 amino acids long. CDR1 LGHNA and CDR2 YNFKEQ come from the germline V gene. For the CDR3, the DNA is TGTGCTAGCAGCCAAACTAGCGGGAGGGCCACAGATACGCAGTATTTT. Its protein product is CASSQTSGRATDTQYF.

V usage is TRBV6-6 and J usage is TRBJ2-7, with D maybe TRBD2 (6 bases). The CDR3 is 15 residues long. V was shortened by 0 bases and J by 4 bases, with 13 bases between the two germline ends. Germline CDR1 and CDR2: MNHNY and SVGAGI (reference sequence). Written as DNA, the CDR3 is TGTGCCAGCAGTTACTCGCGACTAGGAGGGTACGAGCAGTACTTC. Translated: CASSYSRLGGYEQYF.